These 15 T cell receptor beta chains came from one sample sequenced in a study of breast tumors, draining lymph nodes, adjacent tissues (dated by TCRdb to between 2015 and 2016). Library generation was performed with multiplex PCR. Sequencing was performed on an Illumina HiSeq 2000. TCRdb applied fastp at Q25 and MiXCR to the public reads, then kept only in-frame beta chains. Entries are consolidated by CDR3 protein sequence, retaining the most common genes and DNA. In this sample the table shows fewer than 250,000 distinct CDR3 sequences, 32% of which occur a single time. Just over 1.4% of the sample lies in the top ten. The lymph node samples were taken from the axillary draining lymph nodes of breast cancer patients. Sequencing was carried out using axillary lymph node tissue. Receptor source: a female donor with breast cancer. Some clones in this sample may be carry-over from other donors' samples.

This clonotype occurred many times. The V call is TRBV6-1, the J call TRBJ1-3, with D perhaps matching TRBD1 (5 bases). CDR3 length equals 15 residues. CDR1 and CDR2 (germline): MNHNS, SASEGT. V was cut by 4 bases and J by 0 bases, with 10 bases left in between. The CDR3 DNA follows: TGTGCCAGCAGTGCCCACAGGAGCTCTGGAAACACCATATATTTT. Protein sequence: CASSAHRSSGNTIYF.

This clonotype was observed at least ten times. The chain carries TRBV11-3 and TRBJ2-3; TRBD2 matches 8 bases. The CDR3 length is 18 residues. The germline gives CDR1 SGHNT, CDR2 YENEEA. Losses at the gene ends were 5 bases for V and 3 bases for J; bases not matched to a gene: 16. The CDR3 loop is CASSRRGGSGSRTDTQYF. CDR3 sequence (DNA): TGTGCCAGCAGCCGTAGGGGCGGGAGCGGGAGTAGAACAGATACGCAGTATTTT.

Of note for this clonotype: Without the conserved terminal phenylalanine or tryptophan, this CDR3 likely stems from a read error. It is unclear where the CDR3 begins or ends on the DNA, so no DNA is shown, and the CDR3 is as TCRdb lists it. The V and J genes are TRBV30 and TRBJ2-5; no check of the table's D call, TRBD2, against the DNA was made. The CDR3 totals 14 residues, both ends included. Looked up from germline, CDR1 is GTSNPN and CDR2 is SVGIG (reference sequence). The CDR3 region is CAWSVGGYGYTFGS.

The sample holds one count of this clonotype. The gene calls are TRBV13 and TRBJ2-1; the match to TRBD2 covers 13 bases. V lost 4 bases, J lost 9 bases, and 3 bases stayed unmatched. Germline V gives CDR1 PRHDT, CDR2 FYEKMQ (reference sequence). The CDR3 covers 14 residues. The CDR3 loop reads CASSWTSGRGEQFF. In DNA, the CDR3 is TGTGCCAGCAGCTGGACTAGCGGGAGAGGTGAGCAGTTCTTC.

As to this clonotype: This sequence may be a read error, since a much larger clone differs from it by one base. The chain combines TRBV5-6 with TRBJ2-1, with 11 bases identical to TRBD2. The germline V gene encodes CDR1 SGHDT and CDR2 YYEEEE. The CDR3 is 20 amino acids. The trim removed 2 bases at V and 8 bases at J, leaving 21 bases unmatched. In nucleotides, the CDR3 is TGTGCCAGCAGCTTCGTACAGGCAGGGCCAACTAGCGGGAGTTTCCATGAGCAGTTCTTC. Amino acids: CASSFVQAGPTSGSFHEQFF.

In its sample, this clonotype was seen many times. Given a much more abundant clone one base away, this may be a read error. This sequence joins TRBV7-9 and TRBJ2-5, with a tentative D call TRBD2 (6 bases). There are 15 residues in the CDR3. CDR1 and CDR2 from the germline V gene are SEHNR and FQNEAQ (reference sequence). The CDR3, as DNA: TGTGCCAGCAGCTTTCCAGCGGGCCCCCAGATGGCCCAGCACTTC. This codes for CASSFPAGPQMAQHF.

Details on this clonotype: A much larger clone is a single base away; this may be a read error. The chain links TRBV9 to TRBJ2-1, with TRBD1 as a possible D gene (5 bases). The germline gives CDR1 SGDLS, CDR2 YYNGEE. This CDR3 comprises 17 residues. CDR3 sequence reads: CASSVDEDKSSYTEQFF. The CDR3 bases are TGTGCCAGCAGCGTCGATGAGGACAAGAGCTCCTACACTGAGCAGTTCTTC.

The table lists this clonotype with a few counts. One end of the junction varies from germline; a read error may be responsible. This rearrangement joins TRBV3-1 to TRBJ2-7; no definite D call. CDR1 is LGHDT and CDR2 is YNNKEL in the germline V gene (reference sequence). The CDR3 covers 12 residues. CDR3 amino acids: CPSSQATGEQYF. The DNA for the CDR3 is TGTCCCAGCAGCCAAGCCACGGGCGAGCAGTACTTC.

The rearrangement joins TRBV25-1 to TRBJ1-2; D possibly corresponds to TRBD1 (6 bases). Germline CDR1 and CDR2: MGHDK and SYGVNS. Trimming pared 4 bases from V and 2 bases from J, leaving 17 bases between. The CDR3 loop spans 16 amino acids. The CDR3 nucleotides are TGTGCCAGCAGTGCCGGAGGGGGGGGATGGAACTATGGCTACACCTTC. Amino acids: CASSAGGGGWNYGYTF.

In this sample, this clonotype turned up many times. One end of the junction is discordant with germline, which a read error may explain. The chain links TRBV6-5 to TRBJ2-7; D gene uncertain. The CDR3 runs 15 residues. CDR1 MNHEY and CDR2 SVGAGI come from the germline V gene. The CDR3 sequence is CASSHSAVGVWEQYF. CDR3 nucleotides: TGTGCCAGCAGTCACTCGGCGGTAGGTGTATGGGAGCAGTACTTC.

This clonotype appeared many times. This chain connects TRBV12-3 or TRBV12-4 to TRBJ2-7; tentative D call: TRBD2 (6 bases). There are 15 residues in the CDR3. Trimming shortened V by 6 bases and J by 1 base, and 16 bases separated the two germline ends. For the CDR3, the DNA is TGTGCCAGCAGGTCTACTAGCAGCCCGTCCTACGAGCAGTACTTC. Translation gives CASRSTSSPSYEQYF.

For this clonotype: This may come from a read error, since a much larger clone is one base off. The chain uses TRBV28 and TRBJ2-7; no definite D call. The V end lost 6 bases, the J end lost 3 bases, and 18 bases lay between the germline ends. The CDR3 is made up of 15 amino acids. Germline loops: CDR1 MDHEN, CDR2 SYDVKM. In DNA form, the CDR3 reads TGTGCCAGCAGGCGGATAGGGCCAGAAAGCTACGAGCAGTACTTC. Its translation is CASRRIGPESYEQYF. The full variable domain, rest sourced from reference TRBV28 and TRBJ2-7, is DVKVTQSSRYLVKRTGEKVFLECVQDMDHENMFWYRQDPGLGLRLIYFSYDVKMKEKGDIPEGYSVSREKKERFSLILESASTNQTSMYLCASRRIGPESYEQYFGPGTRLTVT.

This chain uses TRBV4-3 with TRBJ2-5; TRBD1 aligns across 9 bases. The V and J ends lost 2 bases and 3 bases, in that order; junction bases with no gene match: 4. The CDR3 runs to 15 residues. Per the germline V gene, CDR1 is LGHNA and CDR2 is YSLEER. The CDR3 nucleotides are TGCGCCAGCAGCCAACATTGGGACAGGGAAGAGACCCAGTACTTC. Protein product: CASSQHWDREETQYF.

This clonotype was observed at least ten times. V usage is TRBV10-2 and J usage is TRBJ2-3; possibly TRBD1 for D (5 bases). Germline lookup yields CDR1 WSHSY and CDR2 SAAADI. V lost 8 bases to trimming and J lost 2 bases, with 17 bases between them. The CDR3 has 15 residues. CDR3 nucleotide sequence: TGCGCCAGCCGATCCATACAGGTTTCCACAGATACGCAGTATTTT. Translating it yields CASRSIQVSTDTQYF.

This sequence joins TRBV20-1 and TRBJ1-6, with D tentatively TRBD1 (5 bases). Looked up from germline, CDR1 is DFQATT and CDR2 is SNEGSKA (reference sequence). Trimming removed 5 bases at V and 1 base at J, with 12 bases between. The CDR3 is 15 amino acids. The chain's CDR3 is CSAVGGRSYNSPLHF. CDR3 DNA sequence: TGCAGTGCTGTGGGGGGAAGATCCTATAATTCACCCCTCCACTTT.